The 9 T cell receptor beta chains below were found in one sample sequenced in a study of control samples from healthy donors and cancer patients (TCRdb year 2020). The method was the immunoSEQ multiplex PCR assay. This is the immuneACCESS table as TCRdb keeps it, with only in-frame sequences that have V and J called. A part of the clones is gone; compared with another copy, unresolved V genes explain less than half, and the rest is unexplained. The sample table holds around 130,000 clones, of which roughly 84% were seen once. Jointly, the top ten make up 3.2% of the sample. Sequencing input: blood. The receptors were gathered from a man aged 50 to 60 in good health.

V gene TRBV27 combines with J gene TRBJ1-1; D is undetermined. This CDR3 comprises 14 residues. CDR1 and CDR2 (germline): MNHEY, SMNVEV (reference sequence). V gave up 2 bases and J gave up 6 bases, with 13 bases separating them. In nucleotides, the CDR3 is TGTGCCAGCAGTTTAAGAGTCGATTTATCTGAAGCTTTCTTT. It encodes CASSLRVDLSEAFF.

The chain employs TRBV5-1 and TRBJ2-5; weak D call: TRBD1 (6 bases). V was trimmed by 0 bases and J by 4 bases, leaving 10 bases between them. This CDR3 comprises 14 residues. Germline CDR1 is SGHRS and CDR2 is YFSETQ. In DNA form, the CDR3 reads TGCGCCAGCAGCTTGGGACAGGAGACAGAGACCCAGTACTTC. This translates into CASSLGQETETQYF. The full variable domain, completed using reference TRBV5-1 and TRBJ2-5, is KAGVTQTPRYLIKTRGQQVTLSCSPISGHRSVSWYQQTPGQGLQFLFEYFSETQRNKGNFPGRFSGRQFSNSRSEMNVSTLELGDSALYLCASSLGQETETQYFGPGTRLLVL.

J is TRBJ2-3 and V is TRBV18, with a possible D match to TRBD1 (5 bases). Trimming removed 0 bases at V and 1 base at J, with 14 bases between. The CDR3 is made up of 17 amino acids. In germline, CDR1 is KGHSH, CDR2 LQKENI. This CDR3 is CASSPPGRGFGTDTQYF. The CDR3 region has the DNA TGTGCCAGCTCACCACCGGGAAGGGGATTTGGCACAGATACGCAGTATTTT.

This clone was counted only a few times. The chain joins TRBV12-5 to TRBJ1-1, with D hard to call. CDR3 length: 12 amino acids. V lost 3 bases and J 7 bases, leaving 9 bases between the germline ends. Germline CDR1 LGHNT, CDR2 FRNRAP. For the CDR3, the DNA is TGTGCTAGTGGTTTCAGTAGTAATGAAGCTTTCTTT. This codes for CASGFSSNEAFF.

This chain connects TRBV30 to TRBJ1-2; TRBD1 is a possible D gene (5 bases). CDR1 and CDR2 (germline): GTSNPN, SVGIG (reference sequence). Deletions cut 4 bases from V and 8 bases from J, with 11 bases between. The CDR3 extends over 11 amino acids. The CDR3 sequence is CAWMGPRGYTF. CDR3 DNA sequence: TGTGCCTGGATGGGACCGCGGGGCTACACCTTC.

The rearrangement links TRBV19 to TRBJ1-1, with D possibly TRBD1 on 6 matching bases. The CDR3 is 15 amino acids. Germline CDR1 and CDR2: LNHDA and SQIVND (reference sequence). Trimming shortened V by 6 bases and J by 1 base, and 15 bases separated the two germline ends. This CDR3 reads CASSIEGHGNTEAFF. The CDR3 nucleotides read TGTGCCAGTAGCATTGAGGGACACGGGAACACTGAAGCTTTCTTT.

This chain uses TRBV5-4 with TRBJ2-5; D tentatively reads TRBD1 or TRBD2 (5 bases each). The CDR3 runs to 14 residues. The germline V and J ends were trimmed by 4 bases and 1 base, with 11 bases remaining between them. Germline lookup yields CDR1 SGHNT and CDR2 YYREEE (reference sequence). CDR3 coding DNA: TGTGCCAGCAGCCTCTCCGGGACCCAAGAGACCCAGTACTTC. Amino acids: CASSLSGTQETQYF.

This chain joins TRBV5-1 and TRBJ1-1; D is ambiguous. V was clipped by 0 bases and J by 0 bases, with 9 bases between them. The V gene's germline CDR1 is SGHRS and CDR2 YFSETQ. CDR3 length: 15 residues. The CDR3 here is CASSLDTVMNTEAFF. The CDR3 DNA follows: TGCGCCAGCAGCTTGGATACAGTCATGAACACTGAAGCTTTCTTT.

The chain recombines TRBV7-8 with TRBJ2-7, with unresolved D. The germline V gene encodes CDR1 SGHVS and CDR2 FQNEAQ. The CDR3 sequence is 12 residues long. Trimming stripped 8 bases from V and 6 bases from J, with 14 bases between. CDR3 sequence: CASGPAWGEQYF. In DNA form, the CDR3 reads TGTGCCAGCGGTCCGGCGTGGGGCGAGCAGTACTTC.